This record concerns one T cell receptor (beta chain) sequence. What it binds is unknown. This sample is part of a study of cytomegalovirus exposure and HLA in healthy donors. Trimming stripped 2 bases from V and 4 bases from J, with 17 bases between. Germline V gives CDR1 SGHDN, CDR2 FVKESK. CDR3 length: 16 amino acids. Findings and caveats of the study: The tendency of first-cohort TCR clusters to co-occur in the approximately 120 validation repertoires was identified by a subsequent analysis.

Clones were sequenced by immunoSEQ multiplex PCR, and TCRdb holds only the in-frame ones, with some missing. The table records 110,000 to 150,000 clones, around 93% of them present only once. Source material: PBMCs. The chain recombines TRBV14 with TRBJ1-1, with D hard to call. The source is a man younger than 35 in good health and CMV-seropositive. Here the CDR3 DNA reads TGTGCCAGCAGCCAAACCCAAATCACAGCGGGCACTGAAGCTTTCTTT. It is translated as CASSQTQITAGTEAFF.